One T cell receptor (beta chain) is described in this entry. The table came from immunoSEQ multiplex PCR; TCRdb's copy has only in-frame clones and leaves some out. The data hold approximately 92,000 clones, with around 67% observed a single time. The data derive from a study of blood T cell repertoires in COVID-19. The CDR3 has 13 amino acids. The V and J ends lost 5 bases and 12 bases, in that order; junction bases with no gene match: 7. Germline V gene sequence: CDR1 SGHTA, CDR2 FQGTGA. Sequenced: peripheral blood. This chain connects TRBV7-3 to TRBJ2-1; 10 bases map to TRBD2. The sequence derives from a woman in her sixties or seventies in a cohort sampled during active or convalescent COVID-19. DNA for the CDR3: TGTGCCAGCAGCCCGAGACTAGCGGGCGTGCAGTTCTTC. It codes for CASSPRLAGVQFF.